These 28 T cell receptor beta chains were sequenced from one sample in a study of cytomegalovirus exposure and HLA in healthy donors (dated by TCRdb to 2017 to 2019). The library was produced with the immunoSEQ multiplex PCR assay. The multiplex PCR relied on a mix of 60 forward primers for TCR Vbeta segments and 13 reverse primers for TCR Jbeta segments. TCRdb took this table from immuneACCESS and kept in-frame rearrangements with V and J called. Such tables lack part of the clones; where checked against another copy, unresolved V genes explain under half of the gap, and the rest is unexplained. Here the sample has under 200,000 clones; about 80% occur a single time. Approximately 2% of the sample lies in the top ten. Sequenced sample: PBMCs. The receptors were sampled from a woman between 18 and 29 years old in good health and CMV-seropositive.

The CDR3 protein is CASSVASGEGSPLHF. Here the CDR3 DNA reads TGTGCCAGCAGCGTAGCCTCGGGGGAGGGTTCACCCCTCCACTTT. V is TRBV9 and J is TRBJ1-6; D is perhaps TRBD1 (5 bases). CDR3 size: 15 residues. V lost 0 bases to trimming and J lost 9 bases, with 13 bases between them. Germline assignment: CDR1 SGDLS and CDR2 YYNGEE.

The V call is TRBV2, the J call TRBJ1-6; D remains unclear. Looked up from germline, CDR1 is SNHLY and CDR2 is FYNNEI. Trimming left V 8 bases short and J 7 bases short, with 6 bases between. There are 11 residues in the CDR3. This CDR3 reads CASLANSPLHF. CDR3 sequence (DNA): TGTGCCAGCCTGGCAAATTCACCCCTCCACTTT. The full variable domain, with the rest looked up from reference TRBV2 and TRBJ1-6, is EPEVTQTPSHQVTQMGQEVILRCVPISNHLYFYWYRQILGQKVEFLVSFYNNEISEKSEIFDDQFSVERPDGSNFTLKIRSTKLEDSAMYFCASLANSPLHFGNGTRLTVT.

The J gene is TRBJ1-2, the V gene TRBV7-2; D is perhaps TRBD1 (6 bases). V dropped 5 bases and J dropped 5 bases, with 9 bases sitting between them. Germline lookup yields CDR1 SGHTA and CDR2 FQGNSA. The CDR3 spans 12 residues. CDR3 nucleotide sequence: TGTGCCAGCAGCCAAGGACAGTATGGCTACACCTTC. It yields the protein CASSQGQYGYTF. Complete variable domain (other parts from reference TRBV7-2 and TRBJ1-2): GAGVSQSPSNKVTEKGKDVELRCDPISGHTALYWYRQSLGQGLEFLIYFQGNSAPDKSGLPSDRFSAERTGGSVSTLTIQRTQQEDSAVYLCASSQGQYGYTFGSGTRLTVV.

The chain couples TRBV2 to TRBJ1-1, with D maybe TRBD1 (6 bases). The germline V gene encodes CDR1 SNHLY and CDR2 FYNNEI. The length of the CDR3 is 15 residues. The V gene lost 7 bases and the J gene lost 1 base, with 16 bases spanning the gap. In DNA, the CDR3 is TGTGCCAGCACCCGTGGGCCAGGGGCGAACACTGAAGCTTTCTTT. Residues: CASTRGPGANTEAFF. Variable domain in full (rest from reference TRBV2 and TRBJ1-1): EPEVTQTPSHQVTQMGQEVILRCVPISNHLYFYWYRQILGQKVEFLVSFYNNEISEKSEIFDDQFSVERPDGSNFTLKIRSTKLEDSAMYFCASTRGPGANTEAFFGQGTRLTVV.

The rearrangement links TRBV7-2 to TRBJ2-5; TRBD1 agrees at 7 bases. Germline CDR1 reads SGHTA; CDR2 reads FQGNSA. This CDR3 has 14 residues. After removal of 7 bases from V and 2 bases from J, the junction contained 7 bases not matched to a gene. The CDR3 DNA sequence: TGTGCCAGCAACCGAGGGGGCAGACAAGAGACCCAGTACTTC. Its protein product is CASNRGGRQETQYF.

The gene calls are TRBV7-2 and TRBJ2-7, with TRBD2 matching over 9 bases. This CDR3 spans 16 amino acids. The trim removed 7 bases at V and 4 bases at J, leaving 14 bases unmatched. Germline CDR1 and CDR2: SGHTA and FQGNSA. The CDR3 here is CASKGGWRGGWYEQYF. CDR3 sequence (DNA): TGTGCCAGCAAAGGGGGGTGGCGGGGGGGCTGGTACGAGCAGTACTTC.

The chain couples TRBV15 to TRBJ2-5, with 9 bases that match TRBD1. V gave up 3 bases and J gave up 5 bases; unmatched junction bases: 7. Germline-derived CDR1 and CDR2 are LNHNV and YYDKDF (reference sequence). This CDR3 comprises 15 residues. CDR3: CATSRGQGAGETQYF. CDR3 nucleotides: TGTGCCACCAGCAGGGGACAGGGTGCGGGGGAGACCCAGTACTTC.

This chain uses TRBV19 with TRBJ2-1, with 10 bases that match TRBD2. The CDR3 extends over 15 amino acids. Germline values: CDR1 LNHDA, CDR2 SQIVND (reference sequence). V lost 4 bases, J lost 2 bases, and 2 bases stayed unmatched. DNA of the CDR3: TGTGCCAGTAGTAGGACTAGCGGTACCTACAATGAGCAGTTCTTC. Translating it yields CASSRTSGTYNEQFF.

The chain is built from TRBV5-1 and TRBJ1-1, with no clear D. Trimming removed 4 bases at V and 4 bases at J, with 11 bases between. Germline values: CDR1 SGHRS, CDR2 YFSETQ. This CDR3 region has 13 residues. CDR3 region: CASSVRVGTEAFF. The CDR3 region has the DNA TGCGCCAGCAGCGTACGGGTCGGCACTGAAGCTTTCTTT.

As for this clone: Other DNA sequences in this specimen translate into the identical CDR3. The rearrangement joins TRBV5-1 to TRBJ1-1, with unresolved D. CDR1 SGHRS and CDR2 YFSETQ come from the germline V gene. Trimming removed 1 base from V and 5 bases from J, with 6 bases in between. The CDR3 is 12 amino acids. The CDR3 coding sequence is TGCGCCAGCAGCTTGCCGGGGACTGAAGCTTTCTTT. Translation gives CASSLPGTEAFF.

This chain uses TRBV28 with TRBJ2-2; 10 positions match TRBD1. Germline-derived CDR1 and CDR2 are MDHEN and SYDVKM. Trimming cost V 3 bases and J 5 bases; bases outside gene matches: 6. CDR3 length: 16 residues. The CDR3 DNA reads TGTGCCAGCAGTTTCCGGGACAGGGGAGAGACCGGGGAGCTGTTTTTT. Protein product: CASSFRDRGETGELFF.

This clone was recorded only once. The chain joins TRBV7-6 to TRBJ2-3, with TRBD2 as a possible D gene (5 bases). Germline CDR1 and CDR2: SGHVS and FNYEAQ. The CDR3 spans 16 residues. V lost 5 bases and J 1 base, leaving 16 bases between the germline ends. CDR3 sequence reads: CASSLRRAQGTDTQYF. CDR3 bases: TGTGCCAGCAGCCTACGGCGGGCCCAGGGCACAGATACGCAGTATTTT.

This chain joins TRBV11-3 and TRBJ1-6; TRBD1 aligns across 7 bases. The CDR3 runs to 16 residues. Per the germline V gene, CDR1 is SGHNT and CDR2 is YENEEA. Trimming took 1 base from V and 9 from J; bases not matched to a gene: 9. CDR3 sequence: CASSLGTDRVFSPLHF. CDR3 DNA sequence: TGTGCCAGCAGCTTAGGGACCGACAGGGTATTTTCACCCCTCCACTTT. Based on the CDR3 plus reference TRBV11-3 and TRBJ1-6, the full variable domain is EAGVVQSPRYKIIEKKQPVAFWCNPISGHNTLYWYLQNLGQGPELLIRYENEEAVDDSQLPKDRFSAERLKGVDSTLKIQPAELGDSAVYLCASSLGTDRVFSPLHFGNGTRLTVT.

The chain is built from TRBV5-1 and TRBJ2-7; 8 nucleotides agree with TRBD1. Looked up from germline, CDR1 is SGHRS and CDR2 is YFSETQ. This CDR3 comprises 15 residues. Trimming cost V 0 bases and J 5 bases; bases outside gene matches: 7. The CDR3 nucleotides read TGCGCCAGCAGCTTGGTTTTCCAGGGGGCCCACGAGCAGTACTTC. This codes for CASSLVFQGAHEQYF.

The sample holds one count of this clone. V and J are TRBV11-3 and TRBJ2-1; D possibly corresponds to TRBD2 (6 bases). The CDR3 length is 16 residues. Trimming removed 4 bases at V and 10 bases at J, with 23 bases between. Per germline, CDR1 SGHNT and CDR2 YENEEA. CDR3 in amino acids: CASSSGTQYVPQEQFF. The DNA of the CDR3 is TGTGCCAGCAGCTCCGGGACTCAATATGTTCCCCAGGAGCAGTTCTTC.

In DNA, the CDR3 is TGTGCCAGCAGCCTTGACAGGGGGGCGGGAGCTTTCTTT. Translating it yields CASSLDRGAGAFF. The rearrangement uses TRBV11-2 and TRBJ1-1; TRBD1 agrees at 9 bases. The CDR3 loop spans 13 amino acids. The V gene's germline CDR1 is SGHAT and CDR2 FQNNGV. The junction had 8 bases not matched to a gene; V was cut back by 5 bases and J by 10 bases.

The gene calls are TRBV6-1 and TRBJ2-2, with D possibly TRBD2 on 6 matching bases. The CDR3 totals 12 residues. Germline V gene data show CDR1 as MNHNS and CDR2 as SASEGT. CDR3 DNA: TGTGGAGTGGGGGGAGGAACCGGGGAGCTGTTTTTT. Translation: CGVGGGTGELFF.

The chain couples TRBV7-2 to TRBJ1-1, with D hard to call. The CDR3 length is 14 residues. CDR1 is SGHTA and CDR2 is FQGNSA in the germline V gene. Trimming left V 2 bases short and J 1 base short, with 8 bases between. The CDR3 coding sequence is TGTGCCAGCAGCTTATTCACAGAGAACACTGAAGCTTTCTTT. It yields the protein CASSLFTENTEAFF.

V usage is TRBV4-1 and J usage is TRBJ2-3; D may be TRBD1 (5 bases). Between the trimmed V and J ends, which lost 2 bases and 7 bases, there was a span of 13 bases. The CDR3 consists of 14 residues. The germline V gene has CDR1 MGHRA and CDR2 YSYEKL. CDR3 amino acids: CASSQLIRDNTQYF. CDR3 coding DNA: TGCGCCAGCAGCCAATTGATCAGGGATAATACGCAGTATTTT.

The genes are TRBV2 and TRBJ2-7; possibly TRBD2 for D (6 bases). Trimming left V 6 bases short and J 2 bases short, with 17 bases between. The length of the CDR3 is 15 residues. The germline CDR1 and CDR2 sequences are SNHLY and FYNNEI. The CDR3 DNA sequence: TGTGCCAGCAGCGCTACTGGAGGGTACACCTACGAGCAGTACTTC. This gives the protein CASSATGGYTYEQYF.

The rearrangement uses TRBV27 and TRBJ1-3; 7 bases align to TRBD1. J gave up 0 bases and V 7 bases, and 15 bases lay outside the gene matches. The CDR3 totals 18 residues. CDR1 is MNHEY and CDR2 is SMNVEV in the germline V gene (reference sequence). The CDR3 protein is CASNPAGTELHSGNTIYF. The CDR3 DNA follows: TGTGCCAGCAACCCAGCCGGGACAGAGCTCCACTCTGGAAACACCATATATTTT.

The chain couples TRBV9 to TRBJ2-3; 14 bases align to TRBD2. This CDR3 has 18 amino acids. V trimming: 1 base; J trimming: 1 base; junction bases outside the gene matches: 5. In germline, CDR1 is SGDLS, CDR2 YYNGEE. As DNA, the CDR3 is TGTGCCAGCAGCGTAAGATCGGGACTAGCGGGAGGCACAGATACGCAGTATTTT. This codes for CASSVRSGLAGGTDTQYF.

This rearrangement joins TRBV28 to TRBJ1-5, with a weak D call TRBD1 (5 bases). The V end lost 6 bases, the J end lost 2 bases, and 20 bases lay between the germline ends. This CDR3 has 17 residues. CDR1 and CDR2 (germline): MDHEN, SYDVKM. The CDR3 bases are TGTGCCAGCAGCCTGGGGGGGGACGTAGGTCGCAATCAGCCCCAGCATTTT. Its translation is CASSLGGDVGRNQPQHF.

This sequence joins TRBV4-1 and TRBJ1-3; weak D call: TRBD1 (5 bases). The germline CDR1 and CDR2 sequences are MGHRA and YSYEKL. V lost 0 bases, J lost 4 bases, and 22 bases lay in between. This CDR3 is built from 19 residues. This CDR3 is CASSQDSLRKGRLGNTIYF. The CDR3, as DNA: TGCGCCAGCAGCCAAGATTCGTTGAGGAAGGGGCGGCTAGGAAACACCATATATTTT.

On this clone itself: Compared with germline, one end of the junction differs, possibly owing to a read error. The chain combines TRBV5-4 with TRBJ2-1; D may be TRBD2 (6 bases). The CDR3 sequence is 11 residues long. Germline loops: CDR1 SGHNT, CDR2 YYREEE (reference sequence). The DNA of the CDR3 is TGTGCCAGCAGCTTGACGAGGGGACTGGTCTTC. Protein product: CASSLTRGLVF.

The rearrangement links TRBV19 to TRBJ1-1; tentative D call: TRBD1 (6 bases). The germline V gene has CDR1 LNHDA and CDR2 SQIVND (reference sequence). The CDR3 loop spans 14 amino acids. V gave up 6 bases and J gave up 5 bases, with 16 bases separating them. The CDR3, as DNA: TGTGCCAGTAGATCAGGGGAGGGGCGGACTGAAGCTTTCTTT. Protein sequence: CASRSGEGRTEAFF.

The table lists this clone with a few counts. The chain joins TRBV27 to TRBJ1-1; 8 nucleotides agree with TRBD1. Germline CDR1 reads MNHEY; CDR2 reads SMNVEV (reference sequence). Trimming cost V 5 bases and J 11 bases; bases outside gene matches: 10. The CDR3 runs to 13 residues. CDR3 sequence: CASSSGQGAEAFF. CDR3 bases: TGTGCCAGCAGTAGCGGACAGGGTGCCGAGGCTTTCTTT.

This clone was picked up a small number of times. This chain connects TRBV7-3 to TRBJ2-3; perhaps TRBD1 as D (5 bases). Germline lookup yields CDR1 SGHTA and CDR2 FQGTGA. Trimming left V 3 bases short and J 0 bases short, with 16 bases between. The CDR3 is 17 residues long. The CDR3 bases are TGTGCCAGCAGCTTCCACTGGGGCCCTTCTAGCACAGATACGCAGTATTTT. As protein: CASSFHWGPSSTDTQYF.